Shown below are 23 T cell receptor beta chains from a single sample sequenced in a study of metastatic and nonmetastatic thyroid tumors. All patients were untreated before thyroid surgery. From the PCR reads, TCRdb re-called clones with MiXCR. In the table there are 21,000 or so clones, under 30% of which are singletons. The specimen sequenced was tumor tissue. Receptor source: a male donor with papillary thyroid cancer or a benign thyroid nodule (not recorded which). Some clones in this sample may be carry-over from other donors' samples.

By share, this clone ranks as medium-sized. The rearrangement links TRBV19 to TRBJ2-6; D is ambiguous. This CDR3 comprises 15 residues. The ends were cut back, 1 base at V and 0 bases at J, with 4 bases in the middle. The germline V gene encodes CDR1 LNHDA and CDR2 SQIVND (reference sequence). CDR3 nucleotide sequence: TGTGCCAGTAGTATAGGGGGCTCTGGGGCCAACGTCCTGACTTTC. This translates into CASSIGGSGANVLTF.

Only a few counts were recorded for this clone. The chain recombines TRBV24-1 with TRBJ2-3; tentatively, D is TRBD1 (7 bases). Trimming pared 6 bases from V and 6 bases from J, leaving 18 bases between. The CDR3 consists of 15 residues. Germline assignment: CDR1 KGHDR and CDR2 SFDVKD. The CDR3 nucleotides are TGTGCCACCAGTTCTACGGAGGGGGCGCGGGATACGCAGTATTTT. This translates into CATSSTEGARDTQYF.

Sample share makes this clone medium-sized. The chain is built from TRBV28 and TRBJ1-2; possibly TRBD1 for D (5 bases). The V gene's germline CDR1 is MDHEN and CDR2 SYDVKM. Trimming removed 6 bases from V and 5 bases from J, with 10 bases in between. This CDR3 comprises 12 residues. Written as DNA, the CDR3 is TGTGCCAGCAGGGGGGGGAAATATGGCTACACCTTC. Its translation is CASRGGKYGYTF.

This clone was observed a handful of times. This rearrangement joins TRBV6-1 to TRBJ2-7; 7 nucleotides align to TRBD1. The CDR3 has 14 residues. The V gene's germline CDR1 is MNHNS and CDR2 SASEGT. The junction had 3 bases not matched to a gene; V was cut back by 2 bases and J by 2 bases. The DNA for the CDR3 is TGTGCCAGCAGTGAACTAACAGGGGCCTACGAGCAGTACGTC. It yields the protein CASSELTGAYEQYV.

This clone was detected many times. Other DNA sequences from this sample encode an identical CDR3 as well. The CDR3 region is CSVRMGYEQYF. The CDR3 DNA follows: TGCAGCGTCCGAATGGGGTACGAGCAGTACTTC. The J gene is TRBJ2-7, the V gene TRBV29-1; D uncertain. Trimming stripped 6 bases from V and 4 bases from J, with 10 bases between. Germline CDR1 SQVTM, CDR2 ANQGSEA. CDR3 length: 11 residues.

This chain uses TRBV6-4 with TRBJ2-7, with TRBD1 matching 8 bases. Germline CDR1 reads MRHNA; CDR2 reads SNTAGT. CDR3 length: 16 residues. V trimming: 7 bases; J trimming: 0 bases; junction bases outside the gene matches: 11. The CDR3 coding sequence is TGTGCCAGCATAACTTATGAGACAGGGGCCTCCTACGAGCAGTACTTC. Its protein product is CASITYETGASYEQYF.

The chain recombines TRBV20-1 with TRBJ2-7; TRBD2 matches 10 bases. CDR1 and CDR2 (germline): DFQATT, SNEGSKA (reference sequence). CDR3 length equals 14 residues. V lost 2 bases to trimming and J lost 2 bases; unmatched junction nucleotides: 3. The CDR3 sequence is CSARPSGSTYEQYF. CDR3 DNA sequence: TGCAGTGCTAGACCTAGCGGGAGTACCTACGAGCAGTACTTC.

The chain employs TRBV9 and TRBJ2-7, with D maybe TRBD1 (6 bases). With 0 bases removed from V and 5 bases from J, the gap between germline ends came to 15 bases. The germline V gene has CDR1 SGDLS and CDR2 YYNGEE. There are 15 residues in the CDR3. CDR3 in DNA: TGTGCCAGCAGCGTAGTGGTCGCAGGGGCCGACGAGCAGTACTTC. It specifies CASSVVVAGADEQYF.

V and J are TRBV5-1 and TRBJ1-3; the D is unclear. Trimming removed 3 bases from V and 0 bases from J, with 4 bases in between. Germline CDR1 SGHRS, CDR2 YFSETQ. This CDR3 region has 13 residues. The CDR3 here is CASSSLSGNTIYF. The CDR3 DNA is TGCGCCAGCAGCTCCCTCTCTGGAAACACCATATATTTT.

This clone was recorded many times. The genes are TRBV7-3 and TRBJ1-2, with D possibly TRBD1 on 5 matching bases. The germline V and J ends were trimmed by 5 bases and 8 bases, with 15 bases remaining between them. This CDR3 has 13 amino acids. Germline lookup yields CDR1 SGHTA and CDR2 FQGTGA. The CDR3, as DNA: TGTGCCAGCAGCCTAGAATTAGGGGTGGGCTACACCTTC. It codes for CASSLELGVGYTF.

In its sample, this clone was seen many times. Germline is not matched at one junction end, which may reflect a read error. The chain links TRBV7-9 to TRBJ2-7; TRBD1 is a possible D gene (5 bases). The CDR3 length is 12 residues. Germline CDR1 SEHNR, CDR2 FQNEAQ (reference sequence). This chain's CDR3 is CAGSLGVWEQYF. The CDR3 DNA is TGTGCCGGCAGCTTAGGGGTATGGGAGCAGTACTTC.

The CDR3, as DNA: TGTGCCAGCAGCTTAGGGGGCTCTGGGGCCAACGTCCTGACTTTC. Amino acid sequence: CASSLGGSGANVLTF. V and J are TRBV7-6 and TRBJ2-6; D not certain. Trimming shortened V by 1 base and J by 0 bases, and 4 bases separated the two germline ends. Germline CDR1 and CDR2: SGHVS and FNYEAQ. This CDR3 has 15 residues.

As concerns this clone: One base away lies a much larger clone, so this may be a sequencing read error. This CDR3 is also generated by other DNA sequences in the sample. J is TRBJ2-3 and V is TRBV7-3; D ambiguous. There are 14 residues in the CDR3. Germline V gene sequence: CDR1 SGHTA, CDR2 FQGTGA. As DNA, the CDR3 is TGTGCCAGCAACTTAGTAGGGCAGACAGATACGCAGTATTTT. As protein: CASNLVGQTDTQYF.

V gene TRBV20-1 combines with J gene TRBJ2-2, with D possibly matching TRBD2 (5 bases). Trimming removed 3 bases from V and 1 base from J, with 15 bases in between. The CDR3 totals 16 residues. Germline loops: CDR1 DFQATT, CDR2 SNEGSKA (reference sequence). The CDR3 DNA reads TGCAGTGCTAGGGCGGCGGGCAAACGGAACACCGGGGAGCTGTTTTTT. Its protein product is CSARAAGKRNTGELFF.

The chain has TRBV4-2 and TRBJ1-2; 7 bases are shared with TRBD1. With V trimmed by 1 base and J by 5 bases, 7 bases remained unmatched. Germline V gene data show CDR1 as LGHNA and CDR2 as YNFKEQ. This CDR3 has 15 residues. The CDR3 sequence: CASSQAFQGEYGYTF. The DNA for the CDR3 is TGTGCCAGCAGCCAAGCTTTCCAGGGGGAGTATGGCTACACCTTC.

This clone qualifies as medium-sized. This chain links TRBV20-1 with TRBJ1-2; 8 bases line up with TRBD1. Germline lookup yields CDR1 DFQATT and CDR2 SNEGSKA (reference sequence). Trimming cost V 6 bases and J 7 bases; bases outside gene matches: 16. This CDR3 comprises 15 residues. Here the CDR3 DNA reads TGCAGTGCCAAAGTGAATCCAGGGGGCCCCCCTGGCTACACCTTC. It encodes CSAKVNPGGPPGYTF.

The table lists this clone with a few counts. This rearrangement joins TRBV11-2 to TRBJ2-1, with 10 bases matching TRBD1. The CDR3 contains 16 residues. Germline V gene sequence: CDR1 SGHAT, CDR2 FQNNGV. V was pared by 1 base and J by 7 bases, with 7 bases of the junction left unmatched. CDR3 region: CASSLVPWDRGNEQFF. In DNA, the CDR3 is TGTGCCAGCAGCTTAGTCCCATGGGACAGGGGTAATGAGCAGTTCTTC.

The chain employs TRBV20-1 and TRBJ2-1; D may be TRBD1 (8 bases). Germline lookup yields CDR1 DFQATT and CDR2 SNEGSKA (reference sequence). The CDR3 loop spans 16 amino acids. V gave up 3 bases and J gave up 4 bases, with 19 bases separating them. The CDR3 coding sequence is TGCAGTGCTAGGCCGGGAGGTGACAGGGGATACAATGAGCAGTTCTTC. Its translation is CSARPGGDRGYNEQFF.

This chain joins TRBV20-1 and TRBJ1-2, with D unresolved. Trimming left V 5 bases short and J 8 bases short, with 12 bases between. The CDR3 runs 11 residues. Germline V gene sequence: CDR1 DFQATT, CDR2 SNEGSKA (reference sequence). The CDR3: CSAPNTAGYTF. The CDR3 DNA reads TGCAGTGCTCCTAATACTGCCGGCTACACCTTC.

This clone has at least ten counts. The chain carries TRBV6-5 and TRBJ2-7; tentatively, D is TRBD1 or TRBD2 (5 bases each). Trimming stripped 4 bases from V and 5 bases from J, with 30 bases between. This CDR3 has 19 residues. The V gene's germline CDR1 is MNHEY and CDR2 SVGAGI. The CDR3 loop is CASSSIGVPGPTGPNEQYF. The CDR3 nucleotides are TGTGCCAGCAGTTCAATCGGGGTACCCGGCCCGACGGGGCCCAACGAGCAGTACTTC.

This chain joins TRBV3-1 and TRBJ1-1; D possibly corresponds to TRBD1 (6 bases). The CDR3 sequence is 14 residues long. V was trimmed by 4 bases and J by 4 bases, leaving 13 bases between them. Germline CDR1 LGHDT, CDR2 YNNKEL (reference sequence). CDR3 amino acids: CASSLGGAGTEAFF. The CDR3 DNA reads TGTGCCAGCAGCCTTGGGGGGGCGGGCACTGAAGCTTTCTTT.

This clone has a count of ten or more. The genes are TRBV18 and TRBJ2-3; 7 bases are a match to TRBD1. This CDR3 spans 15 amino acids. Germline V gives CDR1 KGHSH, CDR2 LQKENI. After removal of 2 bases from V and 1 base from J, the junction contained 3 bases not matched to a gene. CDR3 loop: CASSPDGQGTDTQYF. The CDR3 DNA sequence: TGTGCCAGCTCACCAGATGGACAGGGCACAGATACGCAGTATTTT. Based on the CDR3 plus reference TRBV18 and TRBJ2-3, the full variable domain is NAGVMQNPRHLVRRRGQEARLRCSPMKGHSHVYWYRQLPEEGLKFMVYLQKENIIDESGMPKERFSAEFPKEGPSILRIQQVVRGDSAAYFCASSPDGQGTDTQYFGPGTRLTVL.

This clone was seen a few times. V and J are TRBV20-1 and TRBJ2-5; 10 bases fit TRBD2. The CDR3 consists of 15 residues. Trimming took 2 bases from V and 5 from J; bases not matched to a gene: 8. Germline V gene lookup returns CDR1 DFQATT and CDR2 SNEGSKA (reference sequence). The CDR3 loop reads CSARRGAGGPETQYF. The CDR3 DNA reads TGCAGTGCTAGAAGGGGAGCGGGAGGGCCGGAGACCCAGTACTTC.